This TCR beta chain was recovered during a study of identical twins. General observations from the study: A partial confounding effect on zero-insertion analyses could come from invariant MAIT and iNKT cells. The analysis was cross-sectional rather than longitudinal within donors. Beta clonotypes that were abundant in cord blood contained fewer insertions, a pattern absent from memory repertoires.

One entry per CDR3 protein results from TCRdb running MiXCR on the 5' RACE reads. The sample lists approximately 630,000 distinct CDR3 sequences; about 7.6% were seen once. This clonotype was seen at least ten times. The antigen is not known. This CDR3 is built from 14 residues. Germline assignment: CDR1 SGHDT and CDR2 YYEEEE. V lost 2 bases and J lost 8, with 16 bases in between. Another study also made use of these data, one on yellow fever vaccine responses in identical twins. That work states: A vaccine T cell response that seemed partly convergent and partly personalized was reported in twins.

This chain uses TRBV5-6 with TRBJ1-2, with D unresolved. The sequence derives from a young woman in good health. Input material: PBMCs. DNA of the CDR3: TGTGCCAGCAGCTTTTACACCCCGCGCGGAGGCTACACCTTC. Residues: CASSFYTPRGGYTF.